A single sample is the source of the 6 T cell receptor beta chains below, sequenced in a study of T cells in Graves' hyperthyroidism and ophthalmopathy. The source material, RNA transcripts, was used to amplify TCR beta CDR3 regions. HTBI primers were used for first-round RT-PCR of the TCR CDR3. One entry per CDR3 protein, called by TCRdb with MiXCR from the multiplex PCR reads. The sample has hundreds of thousands of distinct CDR3 sequences, 11% to 15% seen once; the top ten hold 10%. The sample consisted of blood. All receptors derive from a woman aged 18-29 years with Graves' hyperthyroidism.

This clonotype was seen ten or more times. The chain joins TRBV28 to TRBJ1-5; D gene unclear. CDR1 is MDHEN, CDR2 SYDVKM, per germline. V dropped 6 bases and J dropped 5 bases, with 14 bases sitting between them. The CDR3 is 14 residues long. CDR3 nucleotide sequence: TGTGCCAGCAGCGCCGGAGGGAGGGATCAGCCCCAGCATTTT. It codes for CASSAGGRDQPQHF.

This clonotype was seen at least ten times. The chain combines TRBV6-1 with TRBJ1-1; a weak D match, TRBD1 (5 bases). Germline assignment: CDR1 MNHNS and CDR2 SASEGT. The V gene lost 5 bases and the J gene lost 6 bases, with 16 bases spanning the gap. The CDR3 covers 14 residues. The CDR3 DNA is TGTGCCAGCAGTTGGGACGGTAATAAGGCTGAAGCTTTCTTT. Translation gives CASSWDGNKAEAFF.

This clonotype showed up just a few times. This chain joins TRBV6-2 or TRBV6-3 and TRBJ2-4; D is ambiguous. The CDR3 is made up of 16 amino acids. Germline CDR1 reads MNHEY; CDR2 reads SVGEGT. The V and J ends lost 0 bases and 0 bases respectively, with 9 bases between them. The CDR3 protein is CASSYSPLPAKNIQYF. CDR3 bases: TGTGCCAGCAGTTACTCGCCCCTTCCAGCCAAAAACATTCAGTACTTC.

This clonotype has a handful of counts. This rearrangement joins TRBV6-1 to TRBJ2-7, with a weak D call TRBD1 (6 bases). Germline V gene lookup returns CDR1 MNHNS and CDR2 SASEGT. Trimming cost V 0 bases and J 1 base, with 10 bases left between them. The CDR3 extends over 15 amino acids. DNA of the CDR3: TGTGCCAGCAGTGAAGCCCGGACAGTTTCCTACGAGCAGTACTTC. Protein sequence: CASSEARTVSYEQYF.

About this clonotype itself: A read error may be the cause here, since a much bigger clone is one base away. V is TRBV20-1 and J is TRBJ2-7; no firm D call. The CDR3 loop spans 11 amino acids. Germline loops: CDR1 DFQATT, CDR2 SNEGSKA (reference sequence). V lost 3 bases to trimming and J lost 2 bases, with 5 bases between them. The CDR3 nucleotides read TGCAGTGCTAGTCTCGCCTACGAGCAGTACTTC. It codes for CSASLAYEQYF.

This clonotype appeared many times. The rearrangement uses TRBV13 and TRBJ1-1; 8 nucleotides match TRBD1. The CDR3 has 14 amino acids. J was trimmed by 4 bases and V by 8 bases; bases with no gene match: 9. Looked up from germline, CDR1 is PRHDT and CDR2 is FYEKMQ (reference sequence). CDR3 protein: CASPGGQGRTEAFF. In DNA form, the CDR3 reads TGTGCCAGCCCCGGCGGACAGGGCCGCACTGAAGCTTTCTTT.